This T cell receptor (beta chain) comes out of a study of cytomegalovirus exposure and HLA in healthy donors. Study at large: Some 90 million unique TCRs from HLA-typed donors were held in an early data release.

Trimming removed 8 bases from V and 4 bases from J, with 8 bases in between. Germline CDR1 SEHNR, CDR2 FQNEAQ (reference sequence). The CDR3 covers 11 residues. To note about this clone: As yet, its antigen is unknown.

The PCR contained 60 Vbeta and 13 Jbeta primers. The assay was immunoSEQ multiplex PCR, and TCRdb's table has in-frame clones only and misses some. The table lists around 110,000 clones, almost 70% of them singletons. Regarding the study as a whole: The number of N-insertions in an Asian-associated ancestry cluster was reportedly below the 666-donor mean in a later analysis. TCR beta sequences reportedly predicted most subjects' HLA-A and HLA-B alleles accurately. Approximately 17,000 TCR beta sequences were associated with HLA alleles at 0.05 false discovery rate in a later analysis.

The genes are TRBV7-9 and TRBJ1-2; D might be TRBD1 (6 bases). This TCR came from a man aged 30-40 years in good health and CMV-seropositive. Sequencing was performed on PBMCs. The DNA of the CDR3 is TGTGCCAGCCAAGGGGGCTATGGCTACACCTTC. Its protein product is CASQGGYGYTF.